These T cell receptor beta chains were read from a single sample in a study of blood T cell repertoires in COVID-19. Here immunoSEQ multiplex PCR was the method, and the copy in TCRdb shows in-frame clones only, minus some. The sample has roughly 250,000 clones; approximately 88% are singletons. The sequencing input was PBMCs or T cells enriched from blood (not recorded which). The receptors originated from a woman between 40 and 50 years old who had been exposed to COVID-19. The CDR3 runs from the conserved cysteine through the conserved F or W. The D gene is left open where the match is weak. Not every row has a clone size; where given, it reads once, few, many or a size class.

>TRBV12-3/TRBV12-4|.|few|TRBJ2-1
CAIKGLSYNEQFF
TGTGCCATCAAGGGGCTTTCCTACAATGAGCAGTTCTTC
>TRBV10-3|.|once|TRBJ1-1
CAISESGEGTEAFF
TGTGCCATCAGTGAGTCTGGGGAGGGCACTGAAGCTTTCTTT
>TRBV7-8|.|once|TRBJ1-4
CASSLLSGTTNEKLFF
TGTGCCAGCAGCCTCCTATCCGGGACAACCAATGAAAAACTGTTTTTT
>TRBV6-5|TRBD1|.|TRBJ1-4
CASSYSNRGLDEKLFF
TGTGCCAGCAGTTACTCGAACAGGGGCCTGGATGAAAAACTGTTTTTT
>TRBV7-2|.|.|TRBJ2-4
CASSLAGSAAKNIQYF
TGTGCCAGCAGCTTAGCCGGGTCAGCGGCCAAAAACATTCAGTACTTC
>TRBV5-8|.|.|TRBJ1-6
CASRLRDRPLHF
TGTGCCAGCCGCCTCAGGGATAGGCCCCTCCACTTT
>TRBV27|.|.|TRBJ2-1
CASSRSPGGHNEQFF
TGTGCCAGCAGCCGCAGCCCAGGGGGGCACAATGAGCAGTTCTTC
>TRBV11-1|TRBD1|.|TRBJ1-1
CASSRQGNRNTEAFF
TGTGCCAGCAGCCGACAGGGTAACCGGAACACTGAAGCTTTCTTT
>TRBV7-6|.|once|TRBJ2-7
CASSPGGNEQYF
TGTGCCAGCAGCCCGGGGGGCAATGAGCAGTACTTC
>TRBV3-1/TRBV3-2|.|.|TRBJ1-2
CASSRWRGDLNWGSNYGYTF
TGTGCCAGCAGCCGCTGGCGGGGGGATCTAAACTGGGGGTCAAACTATGGCTACACCTTC
>TRBV15|.|.|TRBJ1-2
CATSRDRGNNYGYTF
TGTGCCACCAGCAGAGATAGGGGCAATAACTATGGCTACACCTTC
>TRBV28|.|.|TRBJ2-7
CASRQTFGGQSYEQYF
TGTGCCAGCAGACAAACTTTCGGGGGACAGTCCTACGAGCAGTACTTC
>TRBV28|TRBD2|.|TRBJ2-7
CASSFRGAGRYEQYF
TGTGCCAGCAGTTTCCGGGGAGCGGGGAGATACGAGCAGTACTTC
>TRBV6-2/TRBV6-3|TRBD1|.|TRBJ1-1
CASSYSGDRVKGNTEAFF
TGTGCCAGCAGTTACTCGGGTGACAGGGTCAAGGGGAACACTGAAGCTTTCTTT
>TRBV28|.|.|TRBJ1-4
CASSLGLDATNEKLFF
TGTGCCAGCAGTTTAGGTCTAGATGCAACTAATGAAAAACTGTTTTTT
>TRBV6-5|TRBD2|.|TRBJ2-3
CALGREGITDTQYF
TGTGCCCTCGGGCGGGAGGGGATCACAGATACGCAGTATTTT
>TRBV29-1|TRBD1|.|TRBJ1-1
CSAGTGFVMNTEAFF
TGCAGCGCAGGGACAGGGTTCGTCATGAACACTGAAGCTTTCTTT
>TRBV24-1|.|.|TRBJ2-5
CATSDFRGQAETQYF
TGTGCCACCAGTGATTTCAGGGGACAAGCAGAGACCCAGTACTTC
>TRBV2|TRBD1|.|TRBJ1-5
CASRHRQGASNQPQHF
TGTGCCAGCAGGCACAGACAGGGGGCGAGCAATCAGCCCCAGCATTTT
>TRBV10-2|.|.|TRBJ1-5
CASRPGIIVQPQHF
TGCGCCAGCAGGCCAGGGATTATAGTTCAGCCCCAGCATTTT
>TRBV5-1|TRBD1|once|TRBJ1-1
CASNTGGYVGGPAFF
TGCGCCAGTAACACAGGGGGCTATGTGGGTGGGCCGGCTTTCTTT
>TRBV19|TRBD1|.|TRBJ1-2
CASSMGQGADGYTF
TGTGCCAGTAGTATGGGACAGGGGGCAGATGGCTACACCTTC
>TRBV6-5|.|few|TRBJ1-4
CASSYPGGKLFF
TGTGCCAGCAGTTACCCGGGGGGGAAACTGTTTTTT
>TRBV4-3|.|.|TRBJ2-1
CASSQDRQIAGGEQFF
TGCGCCAGCAGCCAAGATAGGCAAATAGCCGGGGGTGAGCAGTTCTTC
>TRBV7-9|.|.|TRBJ2-1
CASSHSGSSYNEQFF
TGTGCCAGCAGTCATAGCGGAAGCTCCTACAATGAGCAGTTCTTC
>TRBV7-2|TRBD2|.|TRBJ2-4
CASSSQRGLAKNIQYF
TGTGCCAGCAGCTCCCAGCGGGGCCTAGCCAAAAACATTCAGTACTTC
>TRBV2|TRBD1|.|TRBJ1-2
CASSEAPGQDYGYTF
TGTGCCAGCAGTGAAGCGCCGGGACAGGACTATGGCTACACCTTC
>TRBV28|.|few|TRBJ1-4
CASSLGHNEKLFF
TGTGCCAGCAGTCTTGGACATAATGAAAAACTGTTTTTT
>TRBV6-5|.|.|TRBJ1-2
CASSYSGRGGLGYTF
TGTGCCAGCAGTTACTCGGGCAGGGGAGGGCTCGGCTACACCTTC
>TRBV14|.|.|TRBJ2-1
CASSQFSGGWTNEQFF
TGTGCCAGCAGCCAGTTCTCCGGCGGGTGGACCAATGAGCAGTTCTTC
>TRBV24-1|.|once|TRBJ2-1
CATSGFWGESEQFF
TGTGCCACCAGTGGGTTCTGGGGGGAAAGTGAGCAGTTCTTC
>TRBV27|TRBD2|.|TRBJ2-1
CASSRGTSRYNEQFF
TGTGCCAGCAGCCGCGGGACTAGTCGTTACAATGAGCAGTTCTTC
>TRBV27|TRBD2|.|TRBJ2-7
CASSFSGGIYEQYF
TGTGCCAGCAGTTTTTCGGGGGGTATCTACGAGCAGTACTTC
>TRBV4-2|.|once|TRBJ1-2
CASSQEPTVTYGYTF
TGTGCCAGCAGCCAAGAACCGACAGTGACTTATGGCTACACCTTC
>TRBV6-1|.|.|TRBJ1-3
CASSELGGSGNTIYF
TGTGCCAGCAGTGAACTCGGAGGCTCTGGAAACACCATATATTTT
>TRBV6-6|.|once|TRBJ1-5
CASSQGTGYSNQPQHF
TGTGCCAGCAGTCAAGGAACAGGGTATAGCAATCAGCCCCAGCATTTT
>TRBV10-3|.|.|TRBJ1-6
CAIRSLTGENSPLHF
TGTGCCATCAGATCCCTGACAGGAGAGAATTCACCCCTCCACTTT
>TRBV12-3/TRBV12-4|TRBD1|.|TRBJ1-1
CASSMTGASEAFF
TGTGCCAGCAGTATGACAGGGGCCAGTGAAGCTTTCTTT
>TRBV14|.|once|TRBJ1-3
CASSQVLQASGNTIYF
TGTGCCAGCAGCCAAGTACTACAGGCCTCTGGAAACACCATATATTTT
>TRBV18|.|.|TRBJ2-7
CASSPTPEGLYEQYF
TGTGCCAGCTCACCGACCCCGGAGGGGCTGTACGAGCAGTACTTC
>TRBV7-2|TRBD1|.|TRBJ1-6
CASSLVGPGGLASPLHF
TGTGCCAGCAGCTTAGTAGGCCCAGGGGGGCTTGCTTCACCCCTCCACTTT
>TRBV27|.|.|TRBJ1-2
CASSSWGTPSYTF
TGTGCCAGCAGTAGTTGGGGGACTCCGTCCTACACCTTC
>TRBV5-5|TRBD2|.|TRBJ2-7
CASSFGGGDEQYF
TGTGCCAGCAGCTTTGGGGGAGGGGACGAGCAGTACTTC
>TRBV2|TRBD2|.|TRBJ2-1
CASRPLAGPYNEQFF
TGTGCCAGCAGACCCCTAGCGGGACCCTACAATGAGCAGTTCTTC
>TRBV3-1/TRBV3-2|.|once|TRBJ1-2
CASSQVGHLNYGYTF
TGTGCCAGCAGCCAAGTAGGACATCTTAACTATGGCTACACCTTC
>TRBV6-6|TRBD1|few|TRBJ1-2
CASRIGQGTYGYTF
TGTGCCAGCAGAATCGGACAGGGAACTTATGGCTACACCTTC
>TRBV11-2|TRBD2|.|TRBJ2-2
CASSYTRSGRGNTGELFF
TGTGCCAGCAGCTACACCCGTAGCGGGAGGGGGAACACCGGGGAGCTGTTTTTT
>TRBV24-1|TRBD2|.|TRBJ2-1
CATSEVDGGRINEQFF
TGTGCCACCAGTGAGGTCGACGGCGGGAGAATCAATGAGCAGTTCTTC
>TRBV4-3|TRBD2|few|TRBJ2-2
CASSQDLPLGLAGVTGELFF
TGCGCCAGCAGCCAAGATCTACCGTTGGGACTAGCGGGAGTTACCGGGGAGCTGTTTTTT